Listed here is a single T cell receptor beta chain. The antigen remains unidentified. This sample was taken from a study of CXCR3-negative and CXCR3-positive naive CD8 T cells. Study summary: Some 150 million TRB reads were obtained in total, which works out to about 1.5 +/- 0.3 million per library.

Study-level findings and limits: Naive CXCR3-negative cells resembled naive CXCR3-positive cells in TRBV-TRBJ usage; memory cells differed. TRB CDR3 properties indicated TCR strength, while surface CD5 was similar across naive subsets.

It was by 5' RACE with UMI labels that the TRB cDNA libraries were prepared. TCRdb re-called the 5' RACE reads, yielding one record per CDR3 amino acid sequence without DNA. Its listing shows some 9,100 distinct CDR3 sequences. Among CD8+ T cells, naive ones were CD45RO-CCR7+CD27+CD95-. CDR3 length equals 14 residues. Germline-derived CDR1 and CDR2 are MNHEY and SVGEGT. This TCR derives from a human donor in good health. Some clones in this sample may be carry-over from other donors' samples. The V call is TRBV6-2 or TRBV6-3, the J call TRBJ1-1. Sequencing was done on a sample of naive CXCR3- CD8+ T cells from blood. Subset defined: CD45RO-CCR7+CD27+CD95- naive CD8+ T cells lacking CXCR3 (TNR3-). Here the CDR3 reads CASSYLRQNTEAFF.